A single sample is the source of the 20 T cell receptor beta chains below, sequenced in a study of neurological immune-mediated disorders. In TCRdb, the 5' RACE reads were re-called with MiXCR into one record per CDR3 protein. Of tens of thousands of distinct CDR3 sequences listed, roughly 7.3% were seen once; the top ten hold around 4%. Sequenced: PBMCs. All receptors derive from a middle-aged woman in good health.

In its sample, this clonotype was seen many times. J is TRBJ2-7 and V is TRBV7-8, with D perhaps matching TRBD2 (6 bases). The CDR3 contains 18 residues. Germline V gives CDR1 SGHVS, CDR2 FQNEAQ. V was pared by 6 bases and J by 0 bases, with 24 bases between. The CDR3 bases are TGTGCCAGCAGTTCGGCTGGAGTGGCGGGACCTATCTCCTACGAGCAGTACTTC. It translates to CASSSAGVAGPISYEQYF.

This clonotype appeared many times. V is TRBV16 and J is TRBJ1-2, with TRBD1 as a possible D gene (5 bases). The germline V and J ends were trimmed by 2 bases and 4 bases, with 11 bases remaining between them. Germline V gene lookup returns CDR1 KGHSY and CDR2 FQNENV. The CDR3 length is 14 residues. The CDR3 DNA sequence: TGTGCCAGCAGCCAAGAGAACAGGTTCTATGGCTACACCTTC. Amino acid sequence: CASSQENRFYGYTF.

This clonotype was observed many times. The rearrangement joins TRBV20-1 to TRBJ2-1, with D maybe TRBD2 (5 bases). The CDR3 is 14 residues long. V shed 6 bases and J shed 0 bases, with 12 bases lying between them. Germline CDR1 reads DFQATT; CDR2 reads SNEGSKA (reference sequence). For the CDR3, the DNA is TGCAGTGCGAAATCAACTAGCTCCTACAATGAGCAGTTCTTC. Amino acids: CSAKSTSSYNEQFF.

This clonotype has at least ten counts. The gene calls are TRBV27 and TRBJ2-1, with no clear D. The CDR3 has 14 amino acids. Per the germline V gene, CDR1 is MNHEY and CDR2 is SMNVEV (reference sequence). Trimming took 8 bases from V and 0 from J, leaving 11 bases between them. CDR3: CASRQTNSYNEQFF. The CDR3 DNA reads as TGTGCCAGCCGCCAAACGAACTCCTACAATGAGCAGTTCTTC.

This clonotype was found many times. The chain joins TRBV7-9 to TRBJ2-3, with D possibly matching TRBD2 (7 bases). The CDR3 contains 17 residues. Germline assignment: CDR1 SEHNR and CDR2 FQNEAQ (reference sequence). The V gene lost 5 bases and the J gene lost 5 bases, with 23 bases spanning the gap. Here the CDR3 reads CASSPLGGGAGRDTQYF. The CDR3 coding sequence is TGTGCCAGCAGCCCCCTAGGAGGGGGGGCAGGAAGAGATACGCAGTATTTT.

This clonotype was counted many times. The V call is TRBV3-1, the J call TRBJ2-3; D may correspond to TRBD1 or TRBD2 (7 bases each). The CDR3 has 14 amino acids. From germline, CDR1 is LGHDT and CDR2 YNNKEL (reference sequence). Trimming stripped 4 bases from V and 4 bases from J, with 12 bases between. The CDR3 sequence is CASSRGGGPDTQYF. Here the CDR3 DNA reads TGTGCCAGCAGCCGGGGAGGGGGCCCAGATACGCAGTATTTT.

Only a few counts were recorded for this clonotype. This may be a read error: a much more frequent sequence differs by one nucleotide. The V gene is TRBV7-9, the J gene TRBJ1-1; unclear D gene. Trimming pared 3 bases from V and 1 base from J, leaving 6 bases between. Germline V gene sequence: CDR1 SEHNR, CDR2 FQNEAQ (reference sequence). The CDR3 is 13 residues long. The CDR3 reads CASSFEQNTEAFF. The CDR3 region has the DNA TGTGCCAGCAGCTTCGAACAGAACACTGAAGCTTTCTTT.

This clonotype was counted many times. V gene TRBV3-1 combines with J gene TRBJ2-7; 10 bases fit TRBD2. The J segment lost 2 bases and the V segment lost 4 bases, leaving 8 bases of the junction unmatched. The CDR3 has 16 amino acids. From germline, CDR1 is LGHDT and CDR2 YNNKEL (reference sequence). The CDR3 DNA follows: TGTGCCAGCAGCCGCGGACTAGCGGAGCCTACCTACGAGCAGTACTTC. Protein sequence: CASSRGLAEPTYEQYF.

Ten or more counts support this clonotype. The V gene is TRBV9, the J gene TRBJ2-5; D is tentatively TRBD1 or TRBD2 (5 bases each). Germline loops: CDR1 SGDLS, CDR2 YYNGEE. V lost 1 base and J lost 5, with 15 bases in between. CDR3 length: 15 residues. CDR3 in amino acids: CASSVNPGTRETQYF. The DNA for the CDR3 is TGTGCCAGCAGCGTAAACCCAGGGACGCGGGAGACCCAGTACTTC.

This clonotype occurred many times. The rearrangement joins TRBV21-1 to TRBJ2-5; no check of the table's D call, TRBD2, against the DNA was made. TRBV21-1 is classified as a pseudogene. The CDR3 contains 15 residues. The CDR3 nucleotides read TGTGCCAGCATTCACGGACTAGCGGGGAAAGAGACCCAGTACTTC. It specifies CASIHGLAGKETQYF.

At least ten counts were recorded for this clonotype. The V gene is TRBV4-1, the J gene TRBJ1-3; TRBD1 agrees at 7 bases. V lost 0 bases to trimming and J lost 4 bases; unmatched junction nucleotides: 9. The germline gives CDR1 MGHRA, CDR2 YSYEKL. The CDR3 covers 17 residues. The CDR3, as DNA: TGCGCCAGCAGCCAAGACCAGAAGGGAGGGGGCGGAAACACCATATATTTT. Its protein product is CASSQDQKGGGGNTIYF.

In this sample, this clonotype turned up many times. The rearrangement links TRBV7-3 to TRBJ2-3; TRBD2 matches at 7 bases. The CDR3 spans 15 residues. CDR1 and CDR2 from the germline V gene are SGHTA and FQGTGA. V shed 6 bases, J shed 9 bases, and the junction held 15 bases outside the gene matches. CDR3 in amino acids: CASSLNPGGSSTQYF. CDR3 DNA: TGTGCCAGCAGTCTCAATCCGGGCGGGAGCTCAACGCAGTATTTT.

This clonotype came up many times. This chain uses TRBV7-2 with TRBJ1-6, with a weak D call TRBD1 (5 bases). CDR3 length: 14 residues. V lost 0 bases, J lost 8 bases, and 8 bases lay in between. The germline CDR1 and CDR2 sequences are SGHTA and FQGNSA. The CDR3 DNA sequence: TGTGCCAGCAGCTTAGCCCAGGGCCATTCACCCCTCCACTTT. Its translation is CASSLAQGHSPLHF.

This clonotype was recorded at least ten times. The J gene is TRBJ2-1, the V gene TRBV27; D is uncertain. Germline V gene data show CDR1 as MNHEY and CDR2 as SMNVEV (reference sequence). The CDR3 contains 12 residues. V was pared by 1 base and J by 6 bases, with 4 bases between. In DNA form, the CDR3 reads TGTGCCAGCAGTTTATGGGGCAATGAGCAGTTCTTC. Its protein is CASSLWGNEQFF.

This clonotype was detected many times. The chain employs TRBV12-3 or TRBV12-4 and TRBJ2-3, with D possibly TRBD1 on 5 matching bases. Trimming stripped 4 bases from V and 4 bases from J, with 21 bases between. The CDR3 is 17 amino acids. The CDR3 here is CASSSARAPWQSDTQYF. DNA for the CDR3: TGTGCCAGCAGTTCCGCCAGGGCTCCATGGCAGTCAGATACGCAGTATTTT.

This clonotype came up many times. The chain combines TRBV4-2 with TRBJ2-7; D might be TRBD2 (5 bases). The V gene's germline CDR1 is LGHNA and CDR2 YNFKEQ. With 3 bases removed from V and 0 bases from J, the gap between germline ends came to 9 bases. This CDR3 has 14 residues. The CDR3 coding sequence is TGTGCCAGCAGCCAGTTACGGGACTCCTACGAGCAGTACTTC. This codes for CASSQLRDSYEQYF.

The CDR3 nucleotides are TGTGCCAGTACCCTAAACGCAGGGCGGCACACCGGGGAGCTGTTTTTT. It encodes CASTLNAGRHTGELFF. This chain links TRBV19 with TRBJ2-2, with D tentatively TRBD1 (5 bases). Germline V gene data show CDR1 as LNHDA and CDR2 as SQIVND (reference sequence). The CDR3 totals 16 residues. V lost 7 bases and J 3 bases, leaving 18 bases between the germline ends.

This clonotype was seen repeatedly, ten times or more. J is TRBJ1-1 and V is TRBV4-1, with 7 bases that match TRBD1. The germline V gene has CDR1 MGHRA and CDR2 YSYEKL. The ends lost 1 base at V and 0 bases at J; junction bases unmatched: 14. This CDR3 spans 19 amino acids. The CDR3 DNA sequence: TGCGCCAGCAGCCAAGCCGGGCCCCTGACAGGGTACATGAACACTGAAGCTTTCTTT. Translated: CASSQAGPLTGYMNTEAFF.

Many counts were recorded for this clonotype. This chain uses TRBV9 with TRBJ2-5; TRBD1 agrees at 8 bases. After removal of 0 bases from V and 2 bases from J, the junction contained 6 bases not matched to a gene. Germline loops: CDR1 SGDLS, CDR2 YYNGEE. The CDR3 runs 16 residues. The CDR3 sequence: CASSVDFGQGQETQYF. The CDR3 nucleotides are TGTGCCAGCAGCGTAGATTTCGGACAGGGACAAGAGACCCAGTACTTC. Drawing the rest from reference TRBV9 and TRBJ2-5, the complete variable domain is DSGVTQTPKHLITATGQRVTLRCSPRSGDLSVYWYQQSLDQGLQFLIQYYNGEERAKGNILERFSAQQFPDLHSELNLSSLELGDSALYFCASSVDFGQGQETQYFGPGTRLLVL.

In its sample, this clonotype was seen many times. CDR3: CASSFEGKMTDTQYF. The CDR3 DNA sequence: TGTGCCAGCAGTTTCGAAGGGAAGATGACAGATACGCAGTATTTT. J is TRBJ2-3 and V is TRBV12-3 or TRBV12-4; D call uncertain. The CDR3 is 15 residues long. V was shortened by 3 bases and J by 3 bases, with 13 bases between the two germline ends.